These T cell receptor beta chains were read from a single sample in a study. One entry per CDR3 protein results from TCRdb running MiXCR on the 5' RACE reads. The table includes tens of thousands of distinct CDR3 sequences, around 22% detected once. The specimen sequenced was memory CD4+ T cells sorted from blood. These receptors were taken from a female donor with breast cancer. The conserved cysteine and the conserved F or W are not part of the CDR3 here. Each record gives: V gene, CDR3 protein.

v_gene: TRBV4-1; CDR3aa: ASSTPPGASVEQY
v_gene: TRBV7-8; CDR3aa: ASSLAGQFSYNSPLH
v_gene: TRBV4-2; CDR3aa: ASSRGLAGGYYEQY
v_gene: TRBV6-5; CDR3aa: ASSYGVGVNTEAF
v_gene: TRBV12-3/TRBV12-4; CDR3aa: ASSPQDRIYEQY
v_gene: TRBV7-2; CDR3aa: ASSSLEGGQLHSPLH
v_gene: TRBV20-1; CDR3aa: SARVSSGSSDTQY
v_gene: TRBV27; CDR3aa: ASSWLPNEKLF
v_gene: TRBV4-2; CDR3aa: ASSPNKDWLSYNEQF
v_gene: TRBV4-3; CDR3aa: ASSQEVPGTTGANVLT
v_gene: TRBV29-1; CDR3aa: SVETASSGNTIY
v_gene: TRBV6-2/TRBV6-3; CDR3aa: ASSYSSSYEQY
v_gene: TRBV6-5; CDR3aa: ASTEGRGPHEQY
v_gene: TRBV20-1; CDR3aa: SAEDSQEAF
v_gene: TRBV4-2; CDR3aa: ASSQVTAAAYNEQF
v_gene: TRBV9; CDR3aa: ASSEAPGQGTYNSPLH
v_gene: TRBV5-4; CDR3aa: ASSLGSYNEQF
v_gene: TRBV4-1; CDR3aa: ASSQYAGSTDTQY
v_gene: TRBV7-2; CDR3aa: ASSLGPTSQKLF
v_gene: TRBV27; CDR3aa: ASSLSGQKQY
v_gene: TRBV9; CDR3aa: ASSVTGGSEKLF
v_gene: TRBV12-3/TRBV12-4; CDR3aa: ASSLESGLTEAF
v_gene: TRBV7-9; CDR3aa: ASSYGTHNEQF
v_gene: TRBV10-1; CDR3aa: AGSERGGIDGNTGELF
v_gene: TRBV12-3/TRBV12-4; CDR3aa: ASSLGFGRAGRADTQY
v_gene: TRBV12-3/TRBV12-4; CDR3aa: ASSPQRTGELF
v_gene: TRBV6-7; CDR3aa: ASKLSKVEAF
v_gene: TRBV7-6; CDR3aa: ASSPTASGSLEQY
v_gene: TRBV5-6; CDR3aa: ASSGGAQQGDIYEQY
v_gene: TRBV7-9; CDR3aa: ASSASLETQY
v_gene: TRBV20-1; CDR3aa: SARPPAGLQY
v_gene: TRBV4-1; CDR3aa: ASSQARRPDTEAF
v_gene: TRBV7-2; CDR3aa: ASPLGSNEQF
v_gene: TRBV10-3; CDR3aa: AISEKGSGSGNTIY
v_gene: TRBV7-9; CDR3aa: ASSEPWDRGTTGELF
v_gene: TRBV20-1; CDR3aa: SARDPRGYEQY
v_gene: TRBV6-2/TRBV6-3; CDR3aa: ASSTSGDFYEQY
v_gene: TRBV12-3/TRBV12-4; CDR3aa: ASSPFGPGANEKLF
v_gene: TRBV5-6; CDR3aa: ASSLPRGWYEAEAF
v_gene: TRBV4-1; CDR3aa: ASSHPTGNQETQY
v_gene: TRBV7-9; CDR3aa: ASSPPGTDKNIQY
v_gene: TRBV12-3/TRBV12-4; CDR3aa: ASSPGQGPNTGELF
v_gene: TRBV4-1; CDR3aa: ASSQQIVSTDTQY
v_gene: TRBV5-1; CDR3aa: ASSLAREGNNEQF
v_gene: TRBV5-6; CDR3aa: ASSVDGFRQY
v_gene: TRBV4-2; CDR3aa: ASSRGPMGNTQY
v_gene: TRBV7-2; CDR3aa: ASSTGGGTQY
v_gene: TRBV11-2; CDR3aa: ASSSREGDRAYEQY
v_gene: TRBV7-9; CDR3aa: ASSLVGNEQF
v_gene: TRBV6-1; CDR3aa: ARKDGAPMGLNEKLF
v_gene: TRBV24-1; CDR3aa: ATSDPRRLAYNELAYNEQF
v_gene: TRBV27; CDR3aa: ASSLSPGNTQY
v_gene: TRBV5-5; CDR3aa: ASSLEGGTQY
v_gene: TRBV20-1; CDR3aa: SGSRVSEQF